This TCR beta chain appears in the sequencing data of a study of CD8 T cells in Susac syndrome. CD8+ and CD4+ T cells from blood underwent TCR beta sequencing, which was carried out in a high-throughput format. The multiple sclerosis controls, all treatment-naive patients, had relapsing-remitting disease that was stable or active. The authors reverse transcribed roughly 0.45 to 1 ug RNA with random hexamers. Across 54 Vbeta and 13 Jbeta, TCR beta CDR3 was amplified with immunoSEQ multiplex PCR. Via MiXCR, TCRdb re-called the immunoSEQ multiplex PCR reads, giving one row per CDR3 protein. The sample lists roughly 120,000 distinct CDR3 sequences, 85% to 95% occurring once. This receptor was taken from a human donor with multiple sclerosis. Material: CD8+ T cells from PBMCs.

The CDR3 nucleotides read TGTGCCAGCAGCTTGAGACAGGGGGTCTACTCTGGGGCCAACGTCCTGACTTTC. It specifies CASSLRQGVYSGANVLTF. The J gene is TRBJ2-6, the V gene TRBV5-4; 9 bases map to TRBD1. The trim removed 1 base at V and 0 bases at J, leaving 5 bases unmatched. The CDR3 spans 18 residues. The germline gives CDR1 SGHNT, CDR2 YYREEE (reference sequence).